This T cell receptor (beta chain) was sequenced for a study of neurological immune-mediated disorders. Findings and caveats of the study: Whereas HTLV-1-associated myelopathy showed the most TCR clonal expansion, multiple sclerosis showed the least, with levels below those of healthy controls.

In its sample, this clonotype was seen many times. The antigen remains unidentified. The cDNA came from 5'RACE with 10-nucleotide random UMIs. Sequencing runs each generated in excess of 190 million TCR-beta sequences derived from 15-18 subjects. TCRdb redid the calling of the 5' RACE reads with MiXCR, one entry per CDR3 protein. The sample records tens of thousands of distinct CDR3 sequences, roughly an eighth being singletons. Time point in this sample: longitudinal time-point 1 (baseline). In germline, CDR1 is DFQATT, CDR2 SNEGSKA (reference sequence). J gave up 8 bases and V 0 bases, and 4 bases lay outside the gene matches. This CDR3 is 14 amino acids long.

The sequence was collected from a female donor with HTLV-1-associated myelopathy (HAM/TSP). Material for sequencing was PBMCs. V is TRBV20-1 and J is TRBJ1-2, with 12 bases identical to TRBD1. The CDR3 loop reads CSAREGQGAEGYTF. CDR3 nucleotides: TGCAGTGCTAGAGAGGGACAGGGGGCAGAGGGCTACACCTTC.